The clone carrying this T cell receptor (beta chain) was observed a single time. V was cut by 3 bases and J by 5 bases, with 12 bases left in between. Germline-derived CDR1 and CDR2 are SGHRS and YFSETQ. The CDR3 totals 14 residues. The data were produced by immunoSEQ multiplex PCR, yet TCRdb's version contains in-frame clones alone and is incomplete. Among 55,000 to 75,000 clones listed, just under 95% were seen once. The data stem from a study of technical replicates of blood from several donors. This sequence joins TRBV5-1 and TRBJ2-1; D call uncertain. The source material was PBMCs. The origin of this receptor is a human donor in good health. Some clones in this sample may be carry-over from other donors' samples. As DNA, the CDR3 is TGCGCCAGCAGCTCACTGAGACTCCACAATGAGCAGTTCTTC. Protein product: CASSSLRLHNEQFF.